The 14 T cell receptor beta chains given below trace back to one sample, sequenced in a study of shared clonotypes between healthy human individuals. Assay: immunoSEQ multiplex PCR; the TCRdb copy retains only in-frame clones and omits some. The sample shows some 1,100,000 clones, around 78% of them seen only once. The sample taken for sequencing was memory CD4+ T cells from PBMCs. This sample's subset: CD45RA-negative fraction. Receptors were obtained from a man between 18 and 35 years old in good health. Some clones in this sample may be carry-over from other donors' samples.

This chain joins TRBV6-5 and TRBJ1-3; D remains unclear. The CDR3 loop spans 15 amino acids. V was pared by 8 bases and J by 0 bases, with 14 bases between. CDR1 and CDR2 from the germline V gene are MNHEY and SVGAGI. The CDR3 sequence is CASSRVFSSGNTIYF. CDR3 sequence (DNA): TGTGCCAGCTCCCGGGTATTTTCCTCTGGAAACACCATATATTTT.

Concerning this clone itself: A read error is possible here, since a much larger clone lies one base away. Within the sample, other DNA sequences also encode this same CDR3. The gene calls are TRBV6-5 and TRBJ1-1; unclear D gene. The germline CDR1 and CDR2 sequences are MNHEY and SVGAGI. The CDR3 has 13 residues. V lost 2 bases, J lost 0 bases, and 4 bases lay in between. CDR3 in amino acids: CASSYQMNTEAFF. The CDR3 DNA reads TGTGCCAGCAGTTACCAGATGAACACTGAAGCTTTCTTT.

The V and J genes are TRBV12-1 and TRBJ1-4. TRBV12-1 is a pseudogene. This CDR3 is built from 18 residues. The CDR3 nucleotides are TGTGCCAGCAGCTTTGTGCGGAGTGCCCGGGCAACTAATGAAAAACTGTTTTTT. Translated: CASSFVRSARATNEKLFF.

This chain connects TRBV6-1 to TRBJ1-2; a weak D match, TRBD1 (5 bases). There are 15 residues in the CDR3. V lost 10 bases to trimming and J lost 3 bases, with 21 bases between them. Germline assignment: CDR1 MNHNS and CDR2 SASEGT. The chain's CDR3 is CATNSAGPGDYGYTF. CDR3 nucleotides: TGTGCCACCAACTCCGCAGGGCCGGGTGACTATGGCTACACCTTC.

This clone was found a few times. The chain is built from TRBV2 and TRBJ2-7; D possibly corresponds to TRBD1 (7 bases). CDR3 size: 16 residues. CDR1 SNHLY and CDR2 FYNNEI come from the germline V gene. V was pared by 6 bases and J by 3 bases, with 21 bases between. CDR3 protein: CASSAGQLVSDYEQYF. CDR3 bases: TGTGCCAGCAGCGCGGGACAGTTGGTGTCGGACTACGAGCAGTACTTC.

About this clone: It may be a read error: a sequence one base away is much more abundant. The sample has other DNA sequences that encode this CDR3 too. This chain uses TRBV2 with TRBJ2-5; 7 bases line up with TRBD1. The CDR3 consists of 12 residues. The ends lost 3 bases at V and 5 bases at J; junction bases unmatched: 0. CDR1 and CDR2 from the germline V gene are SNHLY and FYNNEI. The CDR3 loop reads CASSDRGETQYF. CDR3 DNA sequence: TGTGCCAGCAGTGACAGGGGGGAGACCCAGTACTTC.

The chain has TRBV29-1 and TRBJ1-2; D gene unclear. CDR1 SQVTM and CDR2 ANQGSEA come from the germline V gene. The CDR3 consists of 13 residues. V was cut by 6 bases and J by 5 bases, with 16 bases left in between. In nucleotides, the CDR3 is TGCAGCGTCGCGGACGGGGAAGGATATGGCTACACCTTC. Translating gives CSVADGEGYGYTF.

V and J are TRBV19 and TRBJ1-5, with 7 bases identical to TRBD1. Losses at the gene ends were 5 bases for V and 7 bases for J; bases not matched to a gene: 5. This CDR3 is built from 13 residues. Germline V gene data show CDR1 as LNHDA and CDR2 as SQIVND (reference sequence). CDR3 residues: CASSLGQEQPQHF. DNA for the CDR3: TGTGCCAGTAGTCTTGGACAGGAGCAGCCCCAGCATTTT.

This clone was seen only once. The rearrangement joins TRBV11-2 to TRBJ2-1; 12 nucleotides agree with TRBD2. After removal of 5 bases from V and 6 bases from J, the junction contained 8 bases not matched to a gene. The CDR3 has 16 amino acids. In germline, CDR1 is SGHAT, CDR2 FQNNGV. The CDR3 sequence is CASSPPRLAGVNEQFF. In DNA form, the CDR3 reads TGTGCCAGCAGCCCACCCCGACTAGCGGGAGTCAATGAGCAGTTCTTC.

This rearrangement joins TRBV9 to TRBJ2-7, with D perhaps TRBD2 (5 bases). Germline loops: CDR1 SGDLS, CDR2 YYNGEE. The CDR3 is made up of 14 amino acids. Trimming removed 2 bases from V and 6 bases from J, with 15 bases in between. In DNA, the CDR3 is TGTGCCAGCAGCGTGGAGGCGGCCCGAGGCGAGCAGTACTTC. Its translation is CASSVEAARGEQYF. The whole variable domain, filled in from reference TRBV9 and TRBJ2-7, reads DSGVTQTPKHLITATGQRVTLRCSPRSGDLSVYWYQQSLDQGLQFLIQYYNGEERAKGNILERFSAQQFPDLHSELNLSSLELGDSALYFCASSVEAARGEQYFGPGTRLTVT.

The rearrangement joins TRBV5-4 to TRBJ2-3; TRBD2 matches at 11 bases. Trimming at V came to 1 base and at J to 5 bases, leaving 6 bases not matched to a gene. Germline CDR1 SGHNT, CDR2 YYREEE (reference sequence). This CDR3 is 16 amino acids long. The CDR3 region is CASSLRFLAGGDTQYF. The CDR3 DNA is TGTGCCAGCAGCTTGCGTTTCCTAGCGGGAGGAGATACGCAGTATTTT.

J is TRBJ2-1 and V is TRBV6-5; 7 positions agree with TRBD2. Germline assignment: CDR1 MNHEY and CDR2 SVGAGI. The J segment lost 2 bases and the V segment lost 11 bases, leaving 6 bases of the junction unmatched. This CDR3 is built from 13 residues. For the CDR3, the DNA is TGTGCCTCCCGGGAGGCCGCCTACAATGAGCAGTTCTTC. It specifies CASREAAYNEQFF.

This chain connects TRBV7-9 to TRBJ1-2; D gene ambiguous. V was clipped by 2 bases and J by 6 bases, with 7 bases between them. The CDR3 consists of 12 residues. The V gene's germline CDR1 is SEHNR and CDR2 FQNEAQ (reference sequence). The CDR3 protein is CASSLSGNGYTF. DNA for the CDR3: TGTGCCAGCAGCTTATCGGGGAATGGCTACACCTTC.

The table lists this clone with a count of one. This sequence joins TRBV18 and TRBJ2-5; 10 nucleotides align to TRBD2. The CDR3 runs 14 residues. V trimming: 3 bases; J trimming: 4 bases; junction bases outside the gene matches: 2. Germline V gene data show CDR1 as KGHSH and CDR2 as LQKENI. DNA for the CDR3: TGTGCCAGCTCACCTAGGACTAGCGGAGAGACCCAGTACTTC. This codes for CASSPRTSGETQYF.